What follows are 15 T cell receptor beta chains derived from one specimen sequenced in a study of CD4+ T cells in melanoma. The data were produced by immunoSEQ multiplex PCR, yet TCRdb's version contains in-frame clones alone and is incomplete. The sample has 90,000 to 130,000 clones, about 90% seen once. Sequencing used peripheral blood. The receptors stem from a human donor with melanoma.

The rearrangement links TRBV29-1 to TRBJ2-7; either TRBD1 or TRBD2 may supply D (5 bases each). The CDR3 is 12 amino acids. Germline CDR1 SQVTM, CDR2 ANQGSEA. V was clipped by 3 bases and J by 11 bases, with 17 bases between them. CDR3 bases: TGCAGCGTTGAGAGGGTAGACAGAGGGGAGTACTTC. This gives the protein CSVERVDRGEYF.

The chain uses TRBV4-3 and TRBJ2-7; 9 bases fit TRBD2. V dropped 1 base and J dropped 8; count of bases not matched to a gene: 9. The CDR3 loop spans 15 amino acids. Germline V lookup: CDR1 LGHNA, CDR2 YSLEER. Written as DNA, the CDR3 is TGCGCCAGCAGCCAAGCCTCCGCGGGAGGGTCCCAGCAGTACTTC. Translating gives CASSQASAGGSQQYF.

The J gene is TRBJ1-4, the V gene TRBV4-1, with unresolved D. This CDR3 region has 12 residues. Germline loops: CDR1 MGHRA, CDR2 YSYEKL. V was trimmed by 0 bases and J by 16 bases, leaving 12 bases between them. The CDR3 DNA sequence: TGCGCCAGCAGCCAAGAAGTTGGATTCCGGTTTTTT. Translating gives CASSQEVGFRFF.

This sequence joins TRBV4-1 and TRBJ1-1; possible D gene TRBD1, 6 bases. The CDR3 has 14 amino acids. V was shortened by 4 bases and J by 4 bases, with 13 bases between the two germline ends. Germline-derived CDR1 and CDR2 are MGHRA and YSYEKL. CDR3 bases: TGCGCCAGCAGCCCCAGTGGACAGATCACTGAAGCTTTCTTT. It is translated as CASSPSGQITEAFF.

This chain connects TRBV7-2 to TRBJ1-1, with a tentative D call TRBD1 (6 bases). The CDR3 consists of 14 residues. Trimming removed 6 bases from V and 0 bases from J, with 11 bases in between. CDR1 and CDR2 from the germline V gene are SGHTA and FQGNSA. CDR3 sequence: CASRPTGLNTEAFF. The CDR3 bases are TGTGCCAGCAGACCAACAGGGTTGAACACTGAAGCTTTCTTT.

V is TRBV27 and J is TRBJ2-7, with 10 bases fitting TRBD1. Per germline, CDR1 MNHEY and CDR2 SMNVEV (reference sequence). The CDR3 sequence is 18 residues long. The V segment lost 2 bases and the J segment 2 bases; nucleotides outside the gene matches: 12. In DNA, the CDR3 is TGTGCCAGCAGTTTACCTTACCGGGGGACAGGGGAACCCTACGAGCAGTACTTC. It translates to CASSLPYRGTGEPYEQYF.

V and J are TRBV5-4 and TRBJ1-6, with 7 bases that match TRBD1. V was pared by 0 bases and J by 7 bases, with 7 bases of the junction left unmatched. Germline loops: CDR1 SGHNT, CDR2 YYREEE (reference sequence). The length of the CDR3 is 16 residues. CDR3 sequence: CASSLVAGGSNSPLHF. The CDR3 coding sequence is TGTGCCAGCAGCTTGGTAGCAGGGGGTTCGAATTCACCCCTCCACTTT.

V is TRBV28 and J is TRBJ2-2; the D gene could be TRBD1 or TRBD2 (6 bases each). The length of the CDR3 is 17 residues. V dropped 7 bases and J dropped 4 bases, with 22 bases sitting between them. Germline-derived CDR1 and CDR2 are MDHEN and SYDVKM. DNA for the CDR3: TGTGCCAGCATCCCTTCCCGGTGGGGGGCGAGCACCGGGGAGCTGTTTTTT. Protein product: CASIPSRWGASTGELFF.

This chain links TRBV19 with TRBJ1-5; D remains ambiguous. V dropped 5 bases and J dropped 4 bases, with 15 bases sitting between them. This CDR3 spans 15 amino acids. Germline loops: CDR1 LNHDA, CDR2 SQIVND (reference sequence). The DNA for the CDR3 is TGTGCCAGTAGTCCCAATTTCCGGGAAAATCAGCCCCAGCATTTT. Amino acids: CASSPNFRENQPQHF.

In the case of this clone: The CDR3 ends on some other residue instead of the conserved phenylalanine or tryptophan, so this is likely a read error. The V gene is TRBV7-9, the J gene TRBJ1-2; TRBD1 aligns across 8 bases. Per the germline V gene, CDR1 is SEHNR and CDR2 is FQNEAQ (reference sequence). The V segment lost 6 bases and the J segment 8 bases; nucleotides outside the gene matches: 11. This CDR3 spans 14 amino acids. This CDR3 is CASRISRDRWGYTL. The DNA for the CDR3 is TGTGCCAGCAGGATCTCCCGGGACAGGTGGGGCTACACCCTC.

The V gene is TRBV5-4, the J gene TRBJ2-7; no clear D gene. Germline loops: CDR1 SGHNT, CDR2 YYREEE (reference sequence). The CDR3 sequence is 13 residues long. Trimming cost V 2 bases and J 7 bases, with 13 bases left between them. The CDR3 DNA reads as TGTGCCAGCAGCTTTTCAAGGGTCGGGGAGCAGTACTTC. This sequence encodes CASSFSRVGEQYF.

CDR3 loop: CAISAGQAYEQYF. CDR3 bases: TGTGCCATCAGTGCGGGACAGGCCTACGAGCAGTACTTC. The gene calls are TRBV10-3 and TRBJ2-7; TRBD1 matches 8 bases. CDR1 is ENHRY, CDR2 SYGVKD, per germline. The CDR3 contains 13 residues. V shed 4 bases, J shed 2 bases, and the junction held 1 base outside the gene matches.

The chain carries TRBV6-5 and TRBJ2-7, with a tentative D call TRBD1 (6 bases). The CDR3 totals 15 residues. The germline V and J ends were trimmed by 2 bases and 2 bases, with 13 bases remaining between them. The V gene's germline CDR1 is MNHEY and CDR2 SVGAGI. CDR3 coding DNA: TGTGCCAGCAGTTACGGGCCAGGGGAGCCCTACGAGCAGTACTTC. Translated: CASSYGPGEPYEQYF.

V gene TRBV7-2 combines with J gene TRBJ2-7; 8 bases are a match to TRBD1. Per germline, CDR1 SGHTA and CDR2 FQGNSA. Trimming removed 0 bases from V and 4 bases from J; junction bases left unmatched: 11. The CDR3 spans 17 residues. CDR3 amino acids: CASSLAPSTGGNYEQYF. The CDR3, as DNA: TGTGCCAGCAGCTTAGCCCCGAGCACAGGGGGTAATTACGAGCAGTACTTC.

The V gene is TRBV7-6, the J gene TRBJ2-1; 13 nucleotides line up with TRBD2. The CDR3 runs 15 residues. V lost 3 bases and J lost 8; bases outside the gene matches: 4. The germline V gene has CDR1 SGHVS and CDR2 FNYEAQ. The CDR3 spells CASSLTSGGRDEQFF. The CDR3 DNA reads as TGTGCCAGCAGCTTGACTAGCGGGGGGAGGGATGAGCAGTTCTTC. Filled out from reference TRBV7-6 and TRBJ2-1, the complete variable domain reads GAGVSQSPRYKVTKRGQDVALRCDPISGHVSLYWYRQALGQGPEFLTYFNYEAQQDKSGLPNDRFSAERPEGSISTLTIQRTEQRDSAMYRCASSLTSGGRDEQFFGPGTRLTVL.